The T cell receptor (beta chain) described here comes from a study of tissue T cells after allogeneic stem cell transplantation. In regard to this clone: The antigen is unknown.

Germline V gene sequence: CDR1 SGHTA, CDR2 FQGNSA. The CDR3 spans 13 residues. The ends were cut back, 5 bases at V and 8 bases at J, with 15 bases in the middle. GI sites, liver, skin and spleen were taken after median 9.75 post-mortem hours. Study-wide results and caveats: Anatomically similar tissues had similar TCR repertoires within each patient. Only a limited share of tissue TCRs appeared in blood or spleen.

Some clones are missing from TCRdb's copy, which holds only in-frame ones; the method was immunoSEQ multiplex PCR. The sample contains several thousand clones, about 56% of which appear only once. This TCR derives from a female donor aged 60 or older with lung cancer. This chain links TRBV7-2 with TRBJ1-1; no firm D call. Sequences were derived from tissue from the jejunum, sampled at autopsy. The CDR3 protein is CASSVGPLTEAFF. CDR3 in DNA: TGTGCCAGCAGCGTAGGCCCGCTGACCGAAGCTTTCTTT.